Presented here are 9 T cell receptor beta chains from one specimen sequenced in a study of cytomegalovirus exposure and HLA in healthy donors. Use of 60 Vbeta and 13 Jbeta primers characterized the PCR. Libraries were prepared by immunoSEQ multiplex PCR; TCRdb keeps only in-frame clonotypes and omits some of them. The sample yields approximately 130,000 clones, around 74% seen once. The sample consisted of PBMCs. Source of these receptors: a man younger than 40 in good health and CMV-seronegative.

The chain recombines TRBV6-6 with TRBJ1-6; D unresolved. V dropped 0 bases and J dropped 6 bases, with 12 bases sitting between them. CDR3 size: 16 residues. CDR1 and CDR2 from the germline V gene are MNHNY and SVGAGI (reference sequence). The CDR3 sequence: CASSYSREGGNSPLHF. CDR3 sequence (DNA): TGTGCCAGCAGTTACTCGAGGGAGGGTGGTAATTCACCCCTCCACTTT.

The CDR3 sequence: CASSLDLAGTGTQYF. Written as DNA, the CDR3 is TGTGCCAGCAGCTTAGACCTAGCGGGGACGGGTACGCAGTATTTT. The chain combines TRBV7-2 with TRBJ2-3, with 9 positions matching TRBD2. The J segment lost 8 bases and the V segment lost 1 base, leaving 7 bases of the junction unmatched. The CDR3 runs to 15 residues. Germline V CDR1 and CDR2: SGHTA, FQGNSA. Full variable domain (rest looked up from reference TRBV7-2 and TRBJ2-3): GAGVSQSPSNKVTEKGKDVELRCDPISGHTALYWYRQSLGQGLEFLIYFQGNSAPDKSGLPSDRFSAERTGGSVSTLTIQRTQQEDSAVYLCASSLDLAGTGTQYFGPGTRLTVL.

CDR3 sequence (DNA): TGTGCCAGCAGCTTAGTGGGGGCGCTGAACACCGGGGAGCTGTTTTTT. Protein: CASSLVGALNTGELFF. The V gene is TRBV11-2, the J gene TRBJ2-2, with D perhaps TRBD1 (6 bases). The CDR3 length is 16 residues. V was clipped by 1 base and J by 1 base, with 10 bases between them. Germline CDR1 and CDR2: SGHAT and FQNNGV.

This chain connects TRBV6-1 to TRBJ1-3; D is ambiguous. Trimming cost V 1 base and J 0 bases, with 19 bases left between them. Germline loops: CDR1 MNHNS, CDR2 SASEGT. This CDR3 comprises 19 residues. The CDR3 sequence is CASSEDVRRFLNSGNTIYF. CDR3 DNA sequence: TGTGCCAGCAGTGAAGACGTCAGGCGATTTCTAAACTCTGGAAACACCATATATTTT.

The chain recombines TRBV6-5 with TRBJ1-3, with D possibly TRBD1 on 5 matching bases. V dropped 4 bases and J dropped 4 bases, with 8 bases sitting between them. The CDR3 loop spans 13 amino acids. Germline V gives CDR1 MNHEY, CDR2 SVGAGI. The CDR3 loop reads CASSSAGGNTIYF. The CDR3 DNA follows: TGTGCCAGCAGTTCGGCAGGGGGAAACACCATATATTTT.

The gene calls are TRBV19 and TRBJ1-2, with 8 nucleotides matching TRBD1. Trimming removed 3 bases from V and 8 bases from J; junction bases left unmatched: 14. Germline assignment: CDR1 LNHDA and CDR2 SQIVND (reference sequence). CDR3 size: 16 residues. The chain's CDR3 is CASSMRQGAYLYGYTF. The CDR3 bases are TGTGCCAGTAGTATGCGTCAGGGGGCTTACCTATACGGCTACACCTTC.

This chain links TRBV7-9 with TRBJ1-1; maybe TRBD1 (6 bases). This CDR3 is built from 13 residues. V gave up 1 base and J gave up 8 bases, with 11 bases separating them. Germline values: CDR1 SEHNR, CDR2 FQNEAQ (reference sequence). CDR3 protein: CASSLVMGTEAFF. CDR3 nucleotide sequence: TGTGCCAGCAGCTTAGTCATGGGGACAGAAGCTTTCTTT.

This rearrangement joins TRBV4-2 to TRBJ2-3; the match to TRBD2 covers 12 bases. V lost 1 base, J lost 7 bases, and 9 bases stayed unmatched. CDR1 is LGHNA, CDR2 YNFKEQ, per germline. The CDR3 has 17 amino acids. The CDR3 DNA reads TGTGCCAGCAGCCAAGGGAAGACTAGCGGGAGTTCGAATACGCAGTATTTT. This codes for CASSQGKTSGSSNTQYF.

This clone has only a few counts. The chain combines TRBV5-5 with TRBJ2-1; 7 nucleotides line up with TRBD2. CDR1 and CDR2 (germline): SGHKS, YYEKEE (reference sequence). This CDR3 has 16 residues. Trimming removed 4 bases from V and 7 bases from J; junction bases left unmatched: 14. The CDR3: CASSPRRSPGRNEQFF. In DNA form, the CDR3 reads TGTGCCAGCAGCCCCCGTCGCTCCCCCGGGAGGAATGAGCAGTTCTTC.